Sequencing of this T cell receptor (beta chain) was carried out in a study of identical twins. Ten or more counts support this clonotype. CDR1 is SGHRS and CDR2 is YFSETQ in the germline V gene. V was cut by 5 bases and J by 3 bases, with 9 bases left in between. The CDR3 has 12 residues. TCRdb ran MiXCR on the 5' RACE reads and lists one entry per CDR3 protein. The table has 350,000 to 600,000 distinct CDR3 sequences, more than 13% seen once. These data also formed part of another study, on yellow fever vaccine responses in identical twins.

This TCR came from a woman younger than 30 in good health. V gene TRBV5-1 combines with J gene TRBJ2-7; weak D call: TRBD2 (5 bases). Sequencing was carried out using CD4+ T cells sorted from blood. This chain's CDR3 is CASRYDYYEQYF. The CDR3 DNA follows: TGCGCCAGCAGGTATGACTACTACGAGCAGTACTTC.